A selection of T cell receptor beta chains follows, all from one sample in a study of blood T cell repertoires in COVID-19. The method was immunoSEQ multiplex PCR; TCRdb's version includes in-frame clones alone and lacks a portion of them. The sample shows under 250,000 clones, about 79% of them seen only once. The sequenced sample was peripheral blood. Receptor source: a human donor in a cohort sampled during active COVID-19. The CDR3 runs from the conserved cysteine through the conserved F or W. D genes are given only for firm matches. The size of a clone is reported for some rows only, either as once, few or many, or as a class for expanded clones.

abundance: NA
v_gene: TRBV10-3
j_gene: TRBJ2-7
d_gene: TRBD1
CDR3nt: TGTGCCATCAGTGAGTGGGGGGGACAGGGGATTTACGAGCAGTACTTC
CDR3aa: CAISEWGGQGIYEQYF

abundance: NA
v_gene: TRBV5-6
j_gene: TRBJ1-2
d_gene: TRBD1
CDR3nt: TGTGCCAGCAGCTCGACAGGGGGCAATGGCTACACCTTC
CDR3aa: CASSSTGGNGYTF

abundance: NA
v_gene: TRBV7-2
j_gene: TRBJ2-1
d_gene: TRBD2
CDR3nt: TGTGCCAGCAGCCCTTTACTAGCGGGAAGGTCCAATGAGCAGTTCTTC
CDR3aa: CASSPLLAGRSNEQFF

abundance: NA
v_gene: TRBV11-2
j_gene: TRBJ1-1
d_gene: TRBD1
CDR3nt: TGTGCCAGCAGCCAAAACCTCAGGGGGTGGACGACCACTGAAGCTTTCTTT
CDR3aa: CASSQNLRGWTTTEAFF

abundance: NA
v_gene: TRBV7-9
j_gene: TRBJ2-5
d_gene: TRBD1
CDR3nt: TGTGCCAGCAGCCGTCGCGACAGGGGCCAGACCCAGTACTTC
CDR3aa: CASSRRDRGQTQYF

abundance: NA
v_gene: TRBV2
j_gene: TRBJ1-1
d_gene: NA
CDR3nt: TGTGCCAGCAACCTACAGGGTATGAACACTGAAGCTTTCTTT
CDR3aa: CASNLQGMNTEAFF

abundance: NA
v_gene: TRBV27
j_gene: TRBJ2-7
d_gene: NA
CDR3nt: TGTGCCAGCAGTCCCAGGTTTACCTACGAGCAGTACTTC
CDR3aa: CASSPRFTYEQYF

abundance: NA
v_gene: TRBV14
j_gene: TRBJ2-2
d_gene: TRBD2
CDR3nt: TGTGCCAGCAGCCTATTAATGGCTAGCGGAACGAACACCGGGGAGCTGTTTTTT
CDR3aa: CASSLLMASGTNTGELFF

abundance: NA
v_gene: TRBV7-2
j_gene: TRBJ1-1
d_gene: TRBD1
CDR3nt: TGTGCCAGCAGCCCGGCCGGGACAGGGGTCACTGAAGCTTTCTTT
CDR3aa: CASSPAGTGVTEAFF

abundance: NA
v_gene: TRBV11-2
j_gene: TRBJ2-2
d_gene: NA
CDR3nt: TGTGCCAGCAGATCCCTGGGAACGGGAGTTGGCGGGGAGCTGTTTTTT
CDR3aa: CASRSLGTGVGGELFF

abundance: NA
v_gene: TRBV18
j_gene: TRBJ1-1
d_gene: NA
CDR3nt: TGTGCCAGCTCACCACGGACAAGGGGAACTGGAACTGAAGCTTTCTTT
CDR3aa: CASSPRTRGTGTEAFF

abundance: NA
v_gene: TRBV10-3
j_gene: TRBJ2-7
d_gene: NA
CDR3nt: TGTGCCACCCTCGCCGAGGGCGCCTACGAGCAGTACTTC
CDR3aa: CATLAEGAYEQYF

abundance: NA
v_gene: TRBV6-5
j_gene: TRBJ1-4
d_gene: NA
CDR3nt: TGTGCCAGCAGTTACTCCGGGACTAATGAAAAACTGTTTTTT
CDR3aa: CASSYSGTNEKLFF

abundance: NA
v_gene: TRBV2
j_gene: TRBJ2-5
d_gene: NA
CDR3nt: TGTGCCAGCAGTGGATTTGGAACAGTGGGTTCTAATAACTTC
CDR3aa: CASSGFGTVGSNNF

abundance: NA
v_gene: TRBV18
j_gene: TRBJ2-1
d_gene: NA
CDR3nt: TGTGCCAGCTCACCACCGAGTAGCGGCTCCTACAATGAGCAGTTCTTC
CDR3aa: CASSPPSSGSYNEQFF

abundance: few
v_gene: TRBV6-1
j_gene: TRBJ1-1
d_gene: NA
CDR3nt: TGTGCCAGCAGTGACAGGGCGAACACTGAAGCTTTCTTT
CDR3aa: CASSDRANTEAFF

abundance: NA
v_gene: TRBV7-2
j_gene: TRBJ2-2
d_gene: NA
CDR3nt: TGTGCCAGCAGCTTAACGGGAGCTGGCAACACCGGGGAGCTGTTTTTT
CDR3aa: CASSLTGAGNTGELFF

abundance: few
v_gene: TRBV24-1
j_gene: TRBJ2-1
d_gene: TRBD2
CDR3nt: TGTGCCACCAGTGATTCTCCCTCCCGAAAGGCGGGAGTGGGGAATGAGCAGTTCTTC
CDR3aa: CATSDSPSRKAGVGNEQFF

abundance: NA
v_gene: TRBV5-1
j_gene: TRBJ1-1
d_gene: NA
CDR3nt: TGCGCCAGCAGGAGCGGTCGGGGTGAAGCTTTCTTT
CDR3aa: CASRSGRGEAFF

abundance: NA
v_gene: TRBV16
j_gene: TRBJ1-2
d_gene: NA
CDR3nt: TGTGCCAACAGCCAATTGGACGAAGTCTCAGGGGATGGCTACACCTTC
CDR3aa: CANSQLDEVSGDGYTF

abundance: NA
v_gene: TRBV3-1/TRBV3-2
j_gene: TRBJ2-1
d_gene: TRBD2
CDR3nt: TGTGCCAGCAGCAAACTAGCGGGATTCTACAATGAGCAGTTCTTC
CDR3aa: CASSKLAGFYNEQFF

abundance: NA
v_gene: TRBV28
j_gene: TRBJ2-3
d_gene: NA
CDR3nt: TGTGCCAGCAGTTTTTTTAATACGCAGTATTTT
CDR3aa: CASSFFNTQYF

abundance: once
v_gene: TRBV2
j_gene: TRBJ1-2
d_gene: TRBD1
CDR3nt: TGTGCCACTACGGGACAGGGGGCATTTTCGGGCGGCTACACCTTC
CDR3aa: CATTGQGAFSGGYTF

abundance: NA
v_gene: TRBV11-2
j_gene: TRBJ2-3
d_gene: NA
CDR3nt: TGTGCCAGCAGCCTCCTTGGACAGACTAGCACAGATACGCAGTATTTT
CDR3aa: CASSLLGQTSTDTQYF

abundance: NA
v_gene: TRBV18
j_gene: TRBJ2-5
d_gene: NA
CDR3nt: TGTGCCAGCTCACCACCGGACAGCCCCAGAGAGACCCAGTACTTC
CDR3aa: CASSPPDSPRETQYF

abundance: NA
v_gene: TRBV7-9
j_gene: TRBJ2-3
d_gene: TRBD2
CDR3nt: TGTGCCAGCACCGAGGGGCTAGCGGGAGTCAGGACAGATACGCAGTATTTT
CDR3aa: CASTEGLAGVRTDTQYF

abundance: NA
v_gene: TRBV2
j_gene: TRBJ1-2
d_gene: NA
CDR3nt: TGTGCCAGCAGTGTTTCATGGGCCTATGGCTACACCTTC
CDR3aa: CASSVSWAYGYTF

abundance: NA
v_gene: TRBV23-1
j_gene: TRBJ1-4
d_gene: NA
CDR3nt: TGCGCCAGCAGTCACCCAGGAACTCCCGTGCTGTTTTTT
CDR3aa: CASSHPGTPVLFF

abundance: NA
v_gene: TRBV3-1/TRBV3-2
j_gene: TRBJ2-1
d_gene: TRBD2
CDR3nt: TGTGCCAGCAGCCAAGTGGGCGGGAGGCCGGGCAATGAGCAGTTCTTC
CDR3aa: CASSQVGGRPGNEQFF

abundance: NA
v_gene: TRBV7-2
j_gene: TRBJ1-4
d_gene: TRBD1
CDR3nt: TGTGCCAGCAGCCTTGGACAGGGGGCGCAAATTGTCGGAAAACTGTTTTTT
CDR3aa: CASSLGQGAQIVGKLFF

abundance: NA
v_gene: TRBV29-1
j_gene: TRBJ2-7
d_gene: NA
CDR3nt: TGCAGCGTTGAAGGAGGAGGAGCGGACCTCTACGAGCAGTACTTC
CDR3aa: CSVEGGGADLYEQYF

abundance: NA
v_gene: TRBV15
j_gene: TRBJ2-5
d_gene: NA
CDR3nt: TGTGCCACCAGCAGAGTCGTAGACCAAGAGACCCAGTACTTC
CDR3aa: CATSRVVDQETQYF

abundance: NA
v_gene: TRBV6-1
j_gene: TRBJ1-3
d_gene: TRBD1
CDR3nt: TGTGCCAGCAGTGAAGTGTCGACAGGGTCTGGAAACACCATATATTTT
CDR3aa: CASSEVSTGSGNTIYF

abundance: NA
v_gene: TRBV9
j_gene: TRBJ1-1
d_gene: TRBD1
CDR3nt: TGTGCCAGCAGCGGTCACGAGGGGGCTTACACTGAAGCTTTCTTT
CDR3aa: CASSGHEGAYTEAFF

abundance: NA
v_gene: TRBV30
j_gene: TRBJ2-2
d_gene: NA
CDR3nt: TGTGCCTGGAGTGTAACCAGGGTTGGCACCGGGGAGCTGTTTTTT
CDR3aa: CAWSVTRVGTGELFF

abundance: NA
v_gene: TRBV6-5
j_gene: TRBJ2-1
d_gene: NA
CDR3nt: TGTGCCAGCAGTTACACCCCAGGGTTTGAGCAGTTCTTC
CDR3aa: CASSYTPGFEQFF

abundance: few
v_gene: TRBV18
j_gene: TRBJ2-6
d_gene: TRBD2
CDR3nt: TGTGCCAGCTCACCGGTACGGGCGGGAGGAGCTGGGGCCAACGTCCTGACTTTC
CDR3aa: CASSPVRAGGAGANVLTF

abundance: NA
v_gene: TRBV2
j_gene: TRBJ1-5
d_gene: NA
CDR3nt: TGTGCCAGCTCCAGGGGAAGGTCGGAAAATCAGCCCCAGCATTTT
CDR3aa: CASSRGRSENQPQHF

abundance: NA
v_gene: TRBV11-2
j_gene: TRBJ2-1
d_gene: NA
CDR3nt: TGTGCCAGCAGCTTAGGCCGGTATGAGCAGTTCTTC
CDR3aa: CASSLGRYEQFF

abundance: few
v_gene: TRBV4-2
j_gene: TRBJ2-7
d_gene: TRBD2
CDR3nt: TGTGCCAGCAGCCGAAGACTAGCGGATCCCTACGAGCAGTACTTC
CDR3aa: CASSRRLADPYEQYF

abundance: few
v_gene: TRBV5-4
j_gene: TRBJ1-6
d_gene: TRBD1
CDR3nt: TGTGCCAGCAGCTTGGGAGGGACAGCTGGGTCACCCCTCCACTTT
CDR3aa: CASSLGGTAGSPLHF

abundance: NA
v_gene: TRBV7-2
j_gene: TRBJ2-5
d_gene: TRBD2
CDR3nt: TGTGCCAGCAGCTGGGGACTAGCGGGAGGGGGAGAGACCCAGTACTTC
CDR3aa: CASSWGLAGGGETQYF

abundance: NA
v_gene: TRBV7-9
j_gene: TRBJ2-2
d_gene: TRBD1
CDR3nt: TGTGCCAGCAGCTCGCCAAAGGGACAGGGGGCATCCGGGGAGCTGTTTTTT
CDR3aa: CASSSPKGQGASGELFF

abundance: NA
v_gene: TRBV27
j_gene: TRBJ2-1
d_gene: TRBD2
CDR3nt: TGTGCCAGCAGCTCCGGACTAGCGGAGTCCTACAATGAGCAGTTCTTC
CDR3aa: CASSSGLAESYNEQFF

abundance: once
v_gene: TRBV6-5
j_gene: TRBJ2-3
d_gene: TRBD2
CDR3nt: TGTGCCAGCAGCAGAGGACTAGCCCACACAGATACGCAGTATTTT
CDR3aa: CASSRGLAHTDTQYF

abundance: NA
v_gene: TRBV7-9
j_gene: TRBJ1-2
d_gene: NA
CDR3nt: TGTGCCAGCAGCTTAGCGCCGACAGGCGACAACTATGGCTACACCTTC
CDR3aa: CASSLAPTGDNYGYTF

abundance: NA
v_gene: TRBV9
j_gene: TRBJ2-1
d_gene: TRBD2
CDR3nt: TGTGCCAGCGGAGGTAGCGGGAGGTTCTCCTACAATGAGCAGTTCTTC
CDR3aa: CASGGSGRFSYNEQFF

abundance: NA
v_gene: TRBV24-1
j_gene: TRBJ1-5
d_gene: NA
CDR3nt: TGTGCCACCAGTGATAGGGGGAATCAGCCCCAGCATTTT
CDR3aa: CATSDRGNQPQHF

abundance: few
v_gene: TRBV29-1
j_gene: TRBJ2-5
d_gene: TRBD1
CDR3nt: TGCAGCGCGGGACAGACCGAAGAGACCCAGTACTTC
CDR3aa: CSAGQTEETQYF

abundance: NA
v_gene: TRBV28
j_gene: TRBJ2-5
d_gene: TRBD1
CDR3nt: TGTGCCAGCAGTTTATCCGGGACAGGGGGCATGACCCAGTACTTC
CDR3aa: CASSLSGTGGMTQYF

abundance: NA
v_gene: TRBV4-1
j_gene: TRBJ2-3
d_gene: TRBD2
CDR3nt: TGCGCCAGCAGCCTAACTAGCGGGACCTTATTGAGTGGGCAGTATTTT
CDR3aa: CASSLTSGTLLSGQYF

abundance: NA
v_gene: TRBV3-1/TRBV3-2
j_gene: TRBJ1-1
d_gene: NA
CDR3nt: TGTGCCAGCAGCCACTCAGGCGCGGGCACTGAAGCTTTCTTT
CDR3aa: CASSHSGAGTEAFF

abundance: few
v_gene: TRBV12-3/TRBV12-4
j_gene: TRBJ1-2
d_gene: NA
CDR3nt: TGTGCCAGCAGTTTCAGCCCGACTTGGGGCTACACCTTC
CDR3aa: CASSFSPTWGYTF

abundance: NA
v_gene: TRBV4-1
j_gene: TRBJ2-7
d_gene: TRBD2
CDR3nt: TGCGCCAGCAGCCAACCAACTAGCGGCAGCTCCTACGAGCAGTACTTC
CDR3aa: CASSQPTSGSSYEQYF

abundance: NA
v_gene: TRBV27
j_gene: TRBJ2-7
d_gene: NA
CDR3nt: TGTGCCAGCAGTTTTCTATCTAGCGCCCGCTACGAGCAGTACTTC
CDR3aa: CASSFLSSARYEQYF

abundance: NA
v_gene: TRBV3-1/TRBV3-2
j_gene: TRBJ2-3
d_gene: NA
CDR3nt: TGTGCCAGCAGCCAAGAGAGGCTAGCCTCGAGGTACGATACGCAGTATTTT
CDR3aa: CASSQERLASRYDTQYF

abundance: NA
v_gene: TRBV29-1
j_gene: TRBJ2-3
d_gene: TRBD1
CDR3nt: TGCAGCGGACAGGGATGGCCATCTGATACGCAGTATTTT
CDR3aa: CSGQGWPSDTQYF

abundance: NA
v_gene: TRBV9
j_gene: TRBJ2-7
d_gene: NA
CDR3nt: TGTGCCAGCAGCGTATCCACGGGACTCTCCTACGAGCAGTACTTC
CDR3aa: CASSVSTGLSYEQYF

abundance: NA
v_gene: TRBV5-1
j_gene: TRBJ2-7
d_gene: NA
CDR3nt: TGCGCCAGCAGCTTGCGGGTTGAATACGAGCAGTACTTC
CDR3aa: CASSLRVEYEQYF

abundance: few
v_gene: TRBV30
j_gene: TRBJ1-4
d_gene: TRBD1
CDR3nt: TGTGCCTGGGGACAGGGGGCTGAATATGAAAAACTGTTTTTT
CDR3aa: CAWGQGAEYEKLFF